This T cell receptor beta chain originates from a study of blood T cell repertoires in COVID-19. Study-wide background: Acute-phase and convalescent COVID-19 samples originated in the United States, Italy and Spain. From T cells, B-cell-depleted T cells, or PBMCs came the material, which was cDNA or gDNA.

Trimming removed 6 bases at V and 1 base at J, with 7 bases between. The CDR3 is 13 residues long. Germline CDR1 is SNHLY and CDR2 is FYNNEI. In the study's own analysis: The authors estimated nucleated cell counts from reference gene primer amplification. TCRdb's table, derived via immunoSEQ multiplex PCR, lists solely in-frame clones and lacks some. V and J calls and clone size are as listed in that table; D and trimming were resolved from the DNA. The repertoire holds some 240,000 clones, with approximately 82% as singletons. Sequenced sample: peripheral blood. V and J are TRBV2 and TRBJ2-1, with D possibly matching TRBD1 (5 bases). This clonotype was obtained from a middle-aged man with active or convalescent COVID-19. The CDR3 bases are TGTGCCAGCAGCGACAGTTCCTACAATGAGCAGTTCTTC. It specifies CASSDSSYNEQFF.